This TCR beta chain originates from a study of cytomegalovirus exposure and HLA in healthy donors. Produced via immunoSEQ multiplex PCR; TCRdb's table is partial and in-frame only. The repertoire includes 180,000 or so clones, about nine tenths of them detected once, and around 7.2% sits in the top ten. Findings of the study overall: According to reports, the classifier identified cytomegalovirus status with high specificity and sensitivity.

Turning to this clone: Its antigen is not identified.

Germline V gene lookup returns CDR1 SEHNR and CDR2 FQNEAQ (reference sequence). The CDR3 is 14 residues long. V shed 3 bases and J shed 4 bases, with 12 bases lying between them. The specimen was PBMCs. The rearrangement links TRBV7-9 to TRBJ1-1, with TRBD1 as a possible D gene (6 bases). This receptor was identified in a man under 40 in good health and CMV-seropositive. As DNA, the CDR3 is TGTGCCAGCAGCTTTACACAGGGCCTCACTGAAGCTTTCTTT. It codes for CASSFTQGLTEAFF.